These 19 T cell receptor beta chains were all obtained from the same sample, sequenced in a study of cytomegalovirus exposure and HLA in healthy donors. Both 60 Vbeta primers and 13 Jbeta primers went into the PCR. Sequencing used immunoSEQ multiplex PCR; TCRdb keeps in-frame clones, though not all of them. There are about 57,000 clones in the sample; around 83% occur only once, and 4.3% lies in the top ten. Sequenced material: PBMCs. These receptors all come from a man between 25 and 39 years old in good health and CMV-seronegative.

This chain links TRBV13 with TRBJ2-1, with 13 bases matching TRBD2. The trim removed 2 bases at V and 7 bases at J, leaving 2 bases unmatched. The germline V gene encodes CDR1 PRHDT and CDR2 FYEKMQ (reference sequence). The CDR3 extends over 15 amino acids. This CDR3 is CASSLRLAGGNEQFF. CDR3 in DNA: TGTGCCAGCAGCTTAAGACTAGCGGGAGGAAATGAGCAGTTCTTC.

This clone was seen a single time. The chain couples TRBV25-1 to TRBJ1-4, with D unclear. The CDR3 length is 12 residues. Trimming pared 1 base from V and 7 bases from J, leaving 4 bases between. CDR1 is MGHDK, CDR2 SYGVNS, per germline. As DNA, the CDR3 is TGTGCCAGCAGTGAATGGAGTGAAAAACTGTTTTTT. Translating it yields CASSEWSEKLFF.

The chain couples TRBV2 to TRBJ1-5; TRBD1 matches at 11 bases. Germline V gene sequence: CDR1 SNHLY, CDR2 FYNNEI. V dropped 6 bases and J dropped 6; count of bases not matched to a gene: 4. The CDR3 runs 14 residues. CDR3 amino acids: CASRGTGGFQPQHF. CDR3 sequence (DNA): TGTGCCAGCAGGGGGACAGGGGGTTTTCAGCCCCAGCATTTT.

The CDR3: CAGLYNEQFF. The DNA of the CDR3 is TGCGCGGGGCTTTACAATGAGCAGTTCTTC. The chain has TRBV29-1 and TRBJ2-1; possible D gene TRBD2, 6 bases. Germline assignment: CDR1 SQVTM and CDR2 ANQGSEA. The CDR3 sequence is 10 residues long.

This sequence joins TRBV2 and TRBJ1-5; D gene ambiguous. With 4 bases removed from V and 3 bases from J, the gap between germline ends came to 7 bases. The length of the CDR3 is 13 residues. Germline V CDR1 and CDR2: SNHLY, FYNNEI. DNA of the CDR3: TGTGCCAGCAGTGCCAGTTTCAATCAGCCCCAGCATTTT. Amino acids: CASSASFNQPQHF.

J is TRBJ2-2 and V is TRBV25-1, with D possibly TRBD1 on 5 matching bases. Germline-derived CDR1 and CDR2 are MGHDK and SYGVNS. This CDR3 comprises 14 residues. Trimming removed 8 bases at V and 4 bases at J, with 14 bases between. Here the CDR3 reads CASQGPRATGELFF. DNA for the CDR3: TGTGCCAGCCAGGGTCCGCGCGCCACCGGGGAGCTGTTTTTT.

The CDR3 reads CASSPGASGGQNEQFF. CDR3 DNA: TGTGCCAGCAGCCCGGGGGCTAGCGGGGGGCAAAATGAGCAGTTCTTC. The chain combines TRBV7-6 with TRBJ2-1; TRBD2 agrees at 11 bases. V lost 5 bases and J lost 7; bases outside the gene matches: 10. Germline CDR1 reads SGHVS; CDR2 reads FNYEAQ. CDR3 length equals 16 residues.

The chain recombines TRBV27 with TRBJ2-4; D not resolved. The length of the CDR3 is 13 residues. CDR1 MNHEY and CDR2 SMNVEV come from the germline V gene (reference sequence). Trimming cost V 5 bases and J 0 bases, with 5 bases left between them. As DNA, the CDR3 is TGTGCCAGCAGTCCTTTAGCCAAAAACATTCAGTACTTC. It yields the protein CASSPLAKNIQYF.

The chain employs TRBV27 and TRBJ2-1, with D possibly matching TRBD2 (5 bases). CDR1 and CDR2 from the germline V gene are MNHEY and SMNVEV (reference sequence). This CDR3 region has 12 residues. With 6 bases removed from V and 7 bases from J, the gap between germline ends came to 10 bases. The CDR3 loop is CASRGAENEQFF. CDR3 coding DNA: TGTGCCAGCAGGGGAGCAGAGAATGAGCAGTTCTTC.

This clone was observed a single time. One end of the junction is discordant with germline, which a read error may explain. Different DNA sequences within this sample yield the same CDR3. The rearrangement joins TRBV7-9 to TRBJ2-7; 9 nucleotides match TRBD1. This CDR3 contains 12 residues. Germline lookup yields CDR1 SEHNR and CDR2 FQNEAQ (reference sequence). The CDR3 DNA sequence: TGCGCCAGCAGCTGGACAGGGGTCGAGCAGTACTTC. This sequence encodes CASSWTGVEQYF.

To note about this clone: A junction end diverges from the germline sequence, so it may reflect a read error. The chain links TRBV7-9 to TRBJ1-2; D gene ambiguous. Germline lookup yields CDR1 SEHNR and CDR2 FQNEAQ (reference sequence). The CDR3 covers 14 residues. CDR3 loop: CSSSFGRTNYGYTF. Here the CDR3 DNA reads TGTTCCAGCAGCTTTGGCAGGACTAACTATGGCTACACCTTC.

This chain connects TRBV27 to TRBJ2-7; D not resolved. This CDR3 region has 13 residues. Per germline, CDR1 MNHEY and CDR2 SMNVEV (reference sequence). V dropped 6 bases and J dropped 3 bases, with 12 bases sitting between them. CDR3 DNA: TGTGCCAGCAGGCCAACTGGGCTCTACGAGCAGTACTTC. The encoded protein is CASRPTGLYEQYF.

The V call is TRBV18, the J call TRBJ2-7; TRBD1 aligns across 7 bases. The V gene's germline CDR1 is KGHSH and CDR2 LQKENI. The length of the CDR3 is 15 residues. Trimming took 3 bases from V and 2 from J; bases not matched to a gene: 7. The CDR3, as DNA: TGTGCCAGCTCACCCTCGACAGGGACCCCCTACGAGCAGTACTTC. The encoded protein is CASSPSTGTPYEQYF.

The J gene is TRBJ2-7, the V gene TRBV5-1; 7 bases are a match to TRBD2. Germline CDR1 is SGHRS and CDR2 is YFSETQ. The CDR3 consists of 14 residues. The V and J ends lost 2 bases and 3 bases, in that order; junction bases with no gene match: 5. CDR3 sequence reads: CASSLLGGDYEQYF. DNA of the CDR3: TGCGCCAGCAGCTTATTGGGGGGGGACTACGAGCAGTACTTC.

The rearrangement uses TRBV7-3 and TRBJ2-2; no clear D. Germline V gives CDR1 SGHTA, CDR2 FQGTGA. Trimming shortened V by 5 bases and J by 3 bases, and 19 bases separated the two germline ends. The CDR3 covers 17 residues. CDR3 bases: TGTGCCAGCAGCCCTAAACCCCGGTTCCTAGACACCGGGGAGCTGTTTTTT. Encoded protein: CASSPKPRFLDTGELFF.

The chain carries TRBV5-1 and TRBJ2-6; maybe TRBD1 (6 bases). Germline CDR1 and CDR2: SGHRS and YFSETQ. The CDR3 has 16 residues. V lost 0 bases and J lost 1, with 8 bases in between. Here the CDR3 DNA reads TGCGCCAGCAGCTTGGAACAGGGTTCTGGGGCCAACGTCCTGACTTTC. This translates into CASSLEQGSGANVLTF.

The count of this clone is one. DNA of the CDR3: TGCGCCAGCAGTCCAAGGGATAGCGGGACCTACGAGCAGTACTTC. It specifies CASSPRDSGTYEQYF. The chain joins TRBV4-3 to TRBJ2-7; 8 bases agree with TRBD2. The germline V gene encodes CDR1 LGHNA and CDR2 YSLEER. The junction had 9 bases not matched to a gene; V was cut back by 6 bases and J by 2 bases. The CDR3 is 15 amino acids.

The V gene is TRBV5-1, the J gene TRBJ1-2; 9 nucleotides line up with TRBD1. There are 14 residues in the CDR3. With 3 bases clipped from V and 4 bases from J, the junction kept 4 bases outside the gene matches. The germline V gene has CDR1 SGHRS and CDR2 YFSETQ. CDR3 bases: TGCGCCAGCAGCTCCGGGACAGGGCGCTATGGCTACACCTTC. The encoded protein is CASSSGTGRYGYTF.

The chain is built from TRBV7-2 and TRBJ2-5, with TRBD2 as a possible D gene (6 bases). V was shortened by 3 bases and J by 4 bases, with 18 bases between the two germline ends. Germline V gene data show CDR1 as SGHTA and CDR2 as FQGNSA. This CDR3 has 16 amino acids. The CDR3 loop is CASSFSYGLRGETQYF. The CDR3 coding sequence is TGTGCCAGCAGCTTTTCCTACGGGTTGCGGGGAGAGACCCAGTACTTC.